The 22 T cell receptor beta chains below come from one sample, sequenced in a study of T cells in Graves' hyperthyroidism and ophthalmopathy. TCR beta CDR3 regions were amplified from RNA. HTBI primers were the set used in a first-round RT-PCR of the TCR CDR3. MiXCR was run by TCRdb on the multiplex PCR reads, yielding one entry per CDR3 protein. The sample includes 350,000 or so distinct CDR3 sequences, about a sixth seen only once; the top ten take around a third. Input material: blood. Receptors were obtained from a woman in her twenties or thirties with Graves' hyperthyroidism that later progressed to Graves' ophthalmopathy.

This clonotype was recorded at least ten times. V is TRBV27 and J is TRBJ2-5; 12 nucleotides agree with TRBD2. The V segment lost 1 base and the J segment 2 bases; nucleotides outside the gene matches: 11. This CDR3 contains 19 residues. Germline values: CDR1 MNHEY, CDR2 SMNVEV (reference sequence). The CDR3 spells CASSLWAPLAGGGQETQYF. The DNA of the CDR3 is TGTGCCAGCAGTTTATGGGCCCCCCTAGCGGGGGGGGGACAAGAGACCCAGTACTTC.

The table lists this clonotype with many counts. J is TRBJ2-7 and V is TRBV27, with 8 bases that match TRBD1. The CDR3 is 12 residues long. Looked up from germline, CDR1 is MNHEY and CDR2 is SMNVEV (reference sequence). The trim removed 4 bases at V and 4 bases at J, leaving 0 bases unmatched. The CDR3 is CASSYRGYEQYF. The CDR3 DNA reads TGTGCCAGCAGTTACAGGGGGTACGAGCAGTACTTC.

This chain links TRBV18 with TRBJ1-1; D unresolved. This CDR3 is built from 15 residues. Trimming took off 6 bases at V and 8 bases at J, with 22 bases between the two ends. CDR1 is KGHSH, CDR2 LQKENI, per germline. CDR3 amino acids: CASSPNHTALLEAFF. In DNA form, the CDR3 reads TGTGCCAGCTCCCCGAACCACACTGCTCTATTGGAAGCTTTCTTT. The full variable domain, completed using reference TRBV18 and TRBJ1-1, is NAGVMQNPRHLVRRRGQEARLRCSPMKGHSHVYWYRQLPEEGLKFMVYLQKENIIDESGMPKERFSAEFPKEGPSILRIQQVVRGDSAAYFCASSPNHTALLEAFFGQGTRLTVV.

This clonotype was observed at least ten times. CDR3 nucleotides: TGTGCCAGCGGACACAACAGGGGGCGGAATTCACCCCTCCACTTT. Its translation: CASGHNRGRNSPLHF. The genes are TRBV6-1 and TRBJ1-6; 9 nucleotides line up with TRBD1. The CDR3 consists of 15 residues. J was trimmed by 7 bases and V by 8 bases; bases with no gene match: 9. Germline CDR1 is MNHNS and CDR2 is SASEGT.

There are many counts of this clonotype. The chain combines TRBV12-3 or TRBV12-4 with TRBJ2-7, with 10 positions matching TRBD2. V gave up 1 base and J gave up 2 bases; unmatched junction bases: 23. This CDR3 has 22 residues. CDR3 amino acids: CASSLGSVVLAGDRHPPYEQYF. The CDR3 bases are TGTGCCAGCAGTTTAGGTTCTGTAGTCCTAGCGGGAGACCGGCATCCGCCCTACGAGCAGTACTTC.

A few counts support this clonotype. V is TRBV5-5 and J is TRBJ2-7; 7 bases match TRBD1. The CDR3 extends over 14 amino acids. The J segment lost 4 bases and the V segment lost 5 bases, leaving 9 bases of the junction unmatched. Per the germline V gene, CDR1 is SGHKS and CDR2 is YYEKEE (reference sequence). CDR3 in amino acids: CASRGSGTDYEQYF. CDR3 sequence (DNA): TGTGCCAGCAGGGGGTCCGGGACAGATTACGAGCAGTACTTC.

This clonotype was seen only a few times. The chain uses TRBV7-9 and TRBJ1-1; D perhaps matches TRBD1 (6 bases). Germline CDR1 is SEHNR and CDR2 is FQNEAQ (reference sequence). The V end lost 4 bases, the J end lost 6 bases, and 15 bases lay between the germline ends. The CDR3 totals 14 residues. The CDR3 sequence is CASSWGASSAEAFF. The CDR3 bases are TGTGCCAGCAGCTGGGGGGCCAGTTCGGCTGAAGCTTTCTTT.

The chain carries TRBV5-6 and TRBJ1-4; D is perhaps TRBD1 (5 bases). V lost 5 bases to trimming and J lost 7 bases, with 27 bases between them. Looked up from germline, CDR1 is SGHDT and CDR2 is YYEEEE. This CDR3 spans 18 amino acids. The CDR3 DNA follows: TGTGCCAGCAGTCGAACTGGGACCGTCAGCCTTAAGCGTGAAAAACTGTTTTTT. Translation: CASSRTGTVSLKREKLFF.

This clonotype has at least ten counts. The CDR3 region is CSARDGARPPFF. CDR3 DNA: TGCAGTGCTAGAGATGGGGCTAGGCCCCCGTTCTTC. The rearrangement joins TRBV20-1 to TRBJ2-1; weak D call: TRBD1 (5 bases). This CDR3 has 12 residues. Trimming took off 0 bases at V and 15 bases at J, with 15 bases between the two ends. Germline loops: CDR1 DFQATT, CDR2 SNEGSKA (reference sequence).

This clonotype has ten or more counts. The CDR3 loop reads CASSPPSGTGYYEQFF. The CDR3 DNA sequence: TGTGCCAGCTCACCACCATCCGGGACAGGGTACTATGAGCAGTTCTTC. The genes are TRBV18 and TRBJ2-1; 9 positions match TRBD1. CDR1 and CDR2 (germline): KGHSH, LQKENI. V was pared by 0 bases and J by 8 bases, with 8 bases of the junction left unmatched. The CDR3 runs 16 residues.

The chain recombines TRBV7-2 with TRBJ2-3; maybe TRBD2 (6 bases). Between the trimmed V and J ends, which lost 0 bases and 0 bases, there was a span of 13 bases. From germline, CDR1 is SGHTA and CDR2 FQGNSA. The CDR3 runs to 17 residues. CDR3 loop: CASSLAGGRRSTDTQYF. CDR3 coding DNA: TGTGCCAGCAGCTTAGCAGGAGGGAGGCGGAGCACAGATACGCAGTATTTT. Combining the CDR3 with reference TRBV7-2 and TRBJ2-3 gives the whole variable domain GAGVSQSPSNKVTEKGKDVELRCDPISGHTALYWYRQSLGQGLEFLIYFQGNSAPDKSGLPSDRFSAERTGGSVSTLTIQRTQQEDSAVYLCASSLAGGRRSTDTQYFGPGTRLTVL.

The chain combines TRBV3-1 with TRBJ1-4, with TRBD1 matching 7 bases. Germline V CDR1 and CDR2: LGHDT, YNNKEL (reference sequence). The CDR3 is made up of 15 amino acids. With V trimmed by 5 bases and J by 4 bases, 7 bases remained unmatched. The CDR3 nucleotides read TGTGCCAGCAGCGAGACAGGGTATAATAATGAAAAACTGTTTTTT. Translation: CASSETGYNNEKLFF.

The CDR3 reads CASSLRKGQTYEQYF. In DNA, the CDR3 is TGTGCCAGCAGCTTAAGGAAGGGACAGACCTACGAGCAGTACTTC. The chain carries TRBV13 and TRBJ2-7; 7 bases are a match to TRBD1. The ends lost 2 bases at V and 2 bases at J; junction bases unmatched: 6. The CDR3 has 15 amino acids. Germline V gene lookup returns CDR1 PRHDT and CDR2 FYEKMQ (reference sequence).

This clonotype was seen ten or more times. The V call is TRBV2, the J call TRBJ2-3; 7 bases line up with TRBD2. V was clipped by 1 base and J by 2 bases; unmatched bases: 6. CDR1 is SNHLY, CDR2 FYNNEI, per germline. The CDR3 is made up of 16 amino acids. In nucleotides, the CDR3 is TGTGCCAGCAGTGAAGGGGCTAGCGGATCCACAGATACGCAGTATTTT. It specifies CASSEGASGSTDTQYF.

This clonotype was observed many times. The chain employs TRBV28 and TRBJ2-7, with D uncertain. V was trimmed by 6 bases and J by 6 bases, leaving 18 bases between them. From germline, CDR1 is MDHEN and CDR2 SYDVKM. This CDR3 region has 14 residues. The CDR3 reads CASSRADRVLEQYF. The CDR3 DNA reads as TGTGCCAGCAGCCGAGCTGACCGGGTCCTCGAGCAGTACTTC.

The chain is built from TRBV12-3 or TRBV12-4 and TRBJ1-5; unclear D gene. The V gene lost 6 bases and the J gene lost 1 base, with 13 bases spanning the gap. This CDR3 has 15 residues. The CDR3 DNA is TGTGCCAGCAGATCCGGGGAGTTGAGCAATCAGCCCCAGCATTTT. This codes for CASRSGELSNQPQHF.

The chain is built from TRBV20-1 and TRBJ1-1; 7 bases line up with TRBD1. V lost 4 bases to trimming and J lost 1 base; unmatched junction nucleotides: 0. CDR3 length equals 12 residues. Looked up from germline, CDR1 is DFQATT and CDR2 is SNEGSKA (reference sequence). The CDR3 DNA is TGCAGTGCTAACAGGGGGAACACTGAAGCTTTCTTT. Its protein product is CSANRGNTEAFF.

Comments on this clonotype: This may stem from a read error, because a much larger clone lies one nucleotide away. This chain joins TRBV6-1 and TRBJ1-5; a weak D match, TRBD1 (5 bases). The J call could be wrong; TRBJ2-3 is a better fit for the DNA end. The CDR3 covers 15 residues. Germline V gene sequence: CDR1 MNHNS, CDR2 SASEGT. CDR3 sequence: CANGPPLDRDQPQYF. Here the CDR3 DNA reads TGTGCCAACGGCCCTCCATTAGACAGAGATCAGCCCCAGTATTTT.

This clonotype was observed many times. This sequence joins TRBV28 and TRBJ2-1; D possibly corresponds to TRBD2 (7 bases). The CDR3 totals 14 residues. V gave up 5 bases and J gave up 6 bases, with 14 bases separating them. CDR1 is MDHEN and CDR2 is SYDVKM in the germline V gene. Here the CDR3 reads CASSAQGLLNEQFF. CDR3 DNA sequence: TGTGCCAGCAGTGCACAGGGACTACTCAATGAGCAGTTCTTC.

This clonotype was recorded at least ten times. The chain joins TRBV12-3 or TRBV12-4 to TRBJ2-3; D is possibly TRBD1 (6 bases). CDR3 length equals 15 residues. Trimming pared 3 bases from V and 0 bases from J, leaving 10 bases between. The CDR3 nucleotides are TGTGCCAGCAGTTTGTGGGGGCGGAGCACAGATACGCAGTATTTT. It yields the protein CASSLWGRSTDTQYF.

This clonotype was observed a handful of times. The gene calls are TRBV28 and TRBJ2-1; tentative D call: TRBD2 (7 bases). Germline assignment: CDR1 MDHEN and CDR2 SYDVKM. The CDR3 loop spans 15 amino acids. V dropped 3 bases and J dropped 5 bases, with 14 bases sitting between them. In DNA form, the CDR3 reads TGTGCCAGCAGTTTTTTACAGGGAGGGCACAATGAGCAGTTCTTC. Translation: CASSFLQGGHNEQFF.

This clonotype has at least ten counts. The CDR3: CASSPLSEGGYEQYF. The CDR3, as DNA: TGTGCCAGCTCACCACTATCCGAAGGGGGCTACGAGCAGTACTTC. The chain recombines TRBV18 with TRBJ2-7, with TRBD1 as a possible D gene (6 bases). Trimming shortened V by 1 base and J by 3 bases, and 13 bases separated the two germline ends. Germline lookup yields CDR1 KGHSH and CDR2 LQKENI. The CDR3 consists of 15 residues.